The source of this T cell receptor beta chain is a study (dated by TCRdb to 2013 to 2016). For context, the study as a whole: The study tested whether tumor-infiltrating Tregs in breast cancer are recruited from blood Tregs or converted in situ from other CD4+ T cell subsets.

Full-length TCR variable regions were amplified by 5' RACE PCR with constant-region reverse primers, and semi-nested PCR with Nested Universal Primer A was subsequently performed. Using the ReliaPrep RNA Cell Miniprep System, total RNA was extracted, and the SMARTer RACE 5'/3' Kit was then used to reverse transcribe the RNA into 5'RACE-ready cDNA. Multiplex adaptors were used to barcode the full-length TCR alpha and beta libraries, which were then sequenced on an Illumina MiSeq. On the study's bioinformatics: Sequencing data were pooled across the five patients for each of nine subset-tissue groups and compared by unsupervised clustering of TCR gene usage. The Morisita-Horn index was used to calculate repertoire similarity, with shared sequences weighted according to their contribution to each repertoire. Starting from the raw public reads, TCRdb applied fastp trimming at Q25, assembled clones with MiXCR and retained in-frame beta chains. Merged by CDR3 protein, the rows form single entries marked with the most common genes and DNA. The V and J calls come from TCRdb's annotation, not from the publication. The sample table shows over 55,000 distinct CDR3 sequences, and almost 30% are seen once. Jointly, the top ten make up 2% to 2.5% of the sample.

CDR1 SQVTM and CDR2 ANQGSEA are derived from the germline V gene. Trimming takes 4 bases from V and 8 bases from J, and the germline ends sit 8 bases apart. The CDR3, from cysteine to phenylalanine, totals 11 residues. The entry retains the CDR3 DNA only, 33 bases that are in frame from base 1. In regard to this clonotype: Its antigen is currently not known. Base qualities are not provided; no much larger clone lies one nucleotide away.

The Miltenyi Naive CD4+ T Cell Isolation kit was used to purify naive CD4+ T cells, and Tregs were depleted with CD25 microbeads. Tregs, naive and memory CD4+ T cells from tumor, blood and ipsilateral draining lymph nodes of about five breast cancer patients underwent full-length TCR alpha and beta sequencing. Tumor tissue and lymph nodes obtained by ipsilateral axillary dissection were perfused with PBS, cut into small pieces and digested using collagenase I and hyaluronidase. Sorted cell populations were confirmed by FACS to exceed 90% purity. What the work shows at the level of the full study, not this receptor alone: Validation in the larger cohort was restricted to a single TCR beta V-J rearrangement rather than whole repertoires. The TCR gene usage of tumor memory CD4+ T cells clustered together with blood and lymph node memory CD4+ cells and with lymph node naive CD4+ cells. The greatest overlap of tumor-infiltrating Treg TCR alpha and beta sequences was observed with tumor naive CD4+ T cells, followed by blood naive CD4+ T cells.

The clonotype comes from a female donor with breast cancer. This receptor chain uses TRBV29-1 and TRBJ1-4, with the D segment identity uncertain. The specimen was tumor-infiltrating naive CD4+ T cells sorted from the breast tumor. Reading the label with the study, this specimen's cell subset or site is: naive CD4+ T cells, CD4+CD45RA+CD25-. The sequenced DNA is TGCAGCGTTGGTTGGGGAGAAAAACTGTTTTTT. Its coded protein is CSVGWGEKLFF.